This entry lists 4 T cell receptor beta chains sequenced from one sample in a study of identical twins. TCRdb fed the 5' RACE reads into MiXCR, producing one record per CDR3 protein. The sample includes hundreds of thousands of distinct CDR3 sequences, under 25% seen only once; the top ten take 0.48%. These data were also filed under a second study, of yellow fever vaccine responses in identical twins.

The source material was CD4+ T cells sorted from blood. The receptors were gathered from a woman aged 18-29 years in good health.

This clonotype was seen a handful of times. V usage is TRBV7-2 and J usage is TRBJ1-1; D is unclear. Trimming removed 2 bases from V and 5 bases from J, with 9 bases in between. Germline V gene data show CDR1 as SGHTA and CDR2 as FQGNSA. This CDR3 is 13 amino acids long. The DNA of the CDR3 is TGTGCCAGCAGCTTATTACGGGTGACTGAAGCTTTCTTT. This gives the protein CASSLLRVTEAFF.

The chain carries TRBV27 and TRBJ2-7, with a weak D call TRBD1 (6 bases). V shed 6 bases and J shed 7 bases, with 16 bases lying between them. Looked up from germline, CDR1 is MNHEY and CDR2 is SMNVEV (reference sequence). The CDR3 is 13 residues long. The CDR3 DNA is TGTGCCAGCAGGCCGAACGGACAGATAGAGCAGTACTTC. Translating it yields CASRPNGQIEQYF.

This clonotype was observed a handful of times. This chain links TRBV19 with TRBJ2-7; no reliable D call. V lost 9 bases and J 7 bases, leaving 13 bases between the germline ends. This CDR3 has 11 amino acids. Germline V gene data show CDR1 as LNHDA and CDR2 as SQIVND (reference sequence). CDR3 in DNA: TGTGCCAGCCCTGGCCTGGGGGAGCAGTACTTC. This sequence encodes CASPGLGEQYF.

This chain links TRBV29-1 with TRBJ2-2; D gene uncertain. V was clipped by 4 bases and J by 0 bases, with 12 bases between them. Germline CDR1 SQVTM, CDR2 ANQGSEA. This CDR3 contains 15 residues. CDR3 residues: CSVVFGITNTGELFF. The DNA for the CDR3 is TGCAGCGTTGTATTTGGGATCACGAACACCGGGGAGCTGTTTTTT.